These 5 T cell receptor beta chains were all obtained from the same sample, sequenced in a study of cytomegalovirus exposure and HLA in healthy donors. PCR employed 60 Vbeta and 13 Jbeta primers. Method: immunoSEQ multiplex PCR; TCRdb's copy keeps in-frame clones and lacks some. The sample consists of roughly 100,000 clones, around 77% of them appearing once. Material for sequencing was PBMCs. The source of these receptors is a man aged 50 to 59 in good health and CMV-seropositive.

The CDR3 DNA reads as TGTGCCAGTAGTGCCCGACAGGGTAACACAGATACGCAGTATTTT. As protein: CASSARQGNTDTQYF. This rearrangement joins TRBV19 to TRBJ2-3; 7 positions agree with TRBD1. Germline CDR1 and CDR2: LNHDA and SQIVND (reference sequence). The CDR3 length is 15 residues. J lost 2 bases, V lost 5 bases, and 7 bases had no gene match.

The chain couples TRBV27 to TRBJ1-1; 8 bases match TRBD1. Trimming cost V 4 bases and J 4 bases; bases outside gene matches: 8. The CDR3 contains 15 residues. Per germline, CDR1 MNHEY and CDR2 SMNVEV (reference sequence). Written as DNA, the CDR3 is TGTGCCAGCAGTTCCTTAGGACAGGGAAGCACTGAAGCTTTCTTT. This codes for CASSSLGQGSTEAFF.

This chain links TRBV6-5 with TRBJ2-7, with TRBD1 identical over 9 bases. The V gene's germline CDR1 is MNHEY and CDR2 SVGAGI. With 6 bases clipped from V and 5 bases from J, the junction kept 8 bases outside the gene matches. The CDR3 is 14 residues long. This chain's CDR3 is CASSPWTGVDEQYF. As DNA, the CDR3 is TGTGCCAGCAGCCCTTGGACAGGGGTAGACGAGCAGTACTTC.

CDR3: CASSWGDAEGNEKLFF. For the CDR3, the DNA is TGCGCCAGCAGCTGGGGAGACGCGGAGGGTAATGAAAAACTGTTTTTT. The chain joins TRBV5-1 to TRBJ1-4; D not certain. The length of the CDR3 is 16 residues. The germline gives CDR1 SGHRS, CDR2 YFSETQ. The V end was cut by 3 bases, the J end by 4 bases, with 16 bases between.

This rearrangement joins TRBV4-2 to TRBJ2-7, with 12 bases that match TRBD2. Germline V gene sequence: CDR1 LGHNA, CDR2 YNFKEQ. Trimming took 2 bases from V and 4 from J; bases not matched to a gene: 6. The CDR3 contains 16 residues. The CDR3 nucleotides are TGTGCCAGCAGCCAATCCGGACTAGCGGGATTGTACGAGCAGTACTTC. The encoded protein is CASSQSGLAGLYEQYF.